The next 11 T cell receptor beta chains were all read from a single sample in a study of T cells after posttransplantation cyclophosphamide. Methotrexate plus calcineurin inhibitor accompanied controls' myeloablative marrow transplants; sampling was 1 year later. Some clones are missing from TCRdb's copy, which holds only in-frame ones; the method was immunoSEQ multiplex PCR. This table holds 9,500 to 15,000 clones, around 81% found once. Sequencing used PBMCs, obtained around 55 weeks after allogeneic stem cell transplant with calcineurin inhibitor and methotrexate. Every receptor here comes from a male patient younger than 45 who received an allogeneic stem cell transplant from an unrelated donor, was CMV-positive, and had acute GVHD only. Some of the T cells might come from the graft donor.

The chain has TRBV10-3 and TRBJ1-2; TRBD1 is a possible D gene (6 bases). CDR1 is ENHRY, CDR2 SYGVKD, per germline. V was clipped by 6 bases and J by 4 bases, with 15 bases between them. The CDR3 runs 14 residues. CDR3 loop: CAISRGEGVYGYTF. The CDR3 DNA reads TGTGCCATCAGCCGCGGGGAGGGGGTCTATGGCTACACCTTC.

The J gene is TRBJ2-7, the V gene TRBV7-3, with 9 bases identical to TRBD1. J lost 2 bases, V lost 5 bases, and 10 bases had no gene match. The CDR3 runs 16 residues. The germline CDR1 and CDR2 sequences are SGHTA and FQGTGA. The CDR3 loop is CASSLTPGQGTYEQYF. In DNA form, the CDR3 reads TGTGCCAGCAGCCTCACTCCGGGACAGGGAACCTACGAGCAGTACTTC.

The chain joins TRBV10-3 to TRBJ1-1; possibly TRBD1 for D (6 bases). The V gene's germline CDR1 is ENHRY and CDR2 SYGVKD. This CDR3 has 12 amino acids. Trimming removed 4 bases from V and 6 bases from J, with 9 bases in between. The DNA of the CDR3 is TGTGCCATCAGTGGAAGGACAGCTGAAGCTTTCTTT. Residues: CAISGRTAEAFF.

This chain links TRBV27 with TRBJ1-4, with 7 bases aligning to TRBD1. This CDR3 has 14 residues. The V segment lost 4 bases and the J segment 4 bases; nucleotides outside the gene matches: 3. Germline values: CDR1 MNHEY, CDR2 SMNVEV (reference sequence). The CDR3 coding sequence is TGTGCCAGCAGTTCCGGGACAGTTAATGAAAAACTGTTTTTT. This translates into CASSSGTVNEKLFF.

The J gene is TRBJ1-3, the V gene TRBV5-1; 8 nucleotides match TRBD1. V lost 4 bases to trimming and J lost 5 bases; unmatched junction nucleotides: 5. Germline V gene sequence: CDR1 SGHRS, CDR2 YFSETQ. The CDR3 is made up of 14 amino acids. CDR3 sequence: CASSEGQGRNTIYF. CDR3 sequence (DNA): TGCGCCAGCAGCGAAGGACAGGGTCGAAACACCATATATTTT.

A few counts support this clone. The rearrangement uses TRBV9 and TRBJ2-7; a possible D gene is TRBD2 (6 bases). The CDR3 length is 14 residues. Germline-derived CDR1 and CDR2 are SGDLS and YYNGEE. The V end was cut by 0 bases, the J end by 5 bases, with 12 bases between. The CDR3 loop is CASSVGWGVNEQYF. The DNA of the CDR3 is TGTGCCAGCAGCGTAGGGTGGGGGGTGAACGAGCAGTACTTC.

This chain connects TRBV4-1 to TRBJ1-5, with TRBD1 identical over 7 bases. Germline CDR1 and CDR2: MGHRA and YSYEKL. The trim removed 0 bases at V and 7 bases at J, leaving 9 bases unmatched. The CDR3 contains 16 residues. Written as DNA, the CDR3 is TGCGCCAGCAGCCAAGAACCGGGACAGTCTATGCAGCCCCAGCATTTT. Protein: CASSQEPGQSMQPQHF.

Remarks on this clone: Its ends do not fully match the called genes, so a read error is possible. DNA for the CDR3: TGTGCCAGCAGCGCAAACAGGGGGCCCCCGGACTTC. Translating it yields CASSANRGPPDF. V is TRBV7-3 and J is TRBJ2-7; 9 positions agree with TRBD1. Germline V CDR1 and CDR2: SGHTA, FQGTGA. CDR3 size: 12 residues.

V gene TRBV6-5 combines with J gene TRBJ1-1; possible D gene TRBD1, 6 bases. Germline V CDR1 and CDR2: MNHEY, SVGAGI. The CDR3 runs 14 residues. V was cut by 0 bases and J by 2 bases, with 7 bases left in between. CDR3 amino acids: CASSYSTGNTEAFF. The DNA for the CDR3 is TGTGCCAGCAGTTACTCGACAGGCAACACTGAAGCTTTCTTT.

The rearrangement joins TRBV27 to TRBJ1-5, with unresolved D. V was clipped by 4 bases and J by 9 bases, with 19 bases between them. This CDR3 has 15 residues. The germline V gene has CDR1 MNHEY and CDR2 SMNVEV (reference sequence). The CDR3 region is CASSSERPGARPQHF. CDR3 bases: TGTGCCAGCAGTTCCGAAAGACCAGGCGCAAGGCCCCAGCATTTT.

This chain links TRBV5-8 with TRBJ2-1; TRBD2 matches 7 bases. The CDR3 contains 15 residues. The germline V gene encodes CDR1 SGHTS and CDR2 YDEGEE. V shed 4 bases and J 12 bases; nucleotides not matched to a gene: 16. CDR3 amino acids: CASSQAGTTFFGQFF. CDR3 in DNA: TGTGCCAGCAGCCAGGCCGGGACTACCTTTTTTGGGCAGTTCTTC.